The clone carrying this TCR beta chain came up a few times. On sorted subsets, replicate PCRs used 150 to 250 ng DNA, or about 30,000 T cell genomes. Profiling relied on immunoSEQ multiplex PCR, and the TCRdb table lists in-frame clones only, not all of them. The sample holds 550,000 to 650,000 clones, 95% to 96% seen once. Positive CCR7 selection of CD45RO-negative cells yielded the naive CD8 cells, and terminally differentiated effector memory CD45RA+ cells were excluded. The data belong to a study of shared clonotypes between healthy human individuals. This receptor was taken from a woman in her twenties or thirties in good health. Material for sequencing was naive CD8+ T cells sorted from blood.

The CDR3 loop reads CASSQGQGDYGYTF. The CDR3 DNA follows: TGTGCCAGCAGCCAGGGACAGGGAGACTATGGCTACACCTTC. This chain connects TRBV6-4 to TRBJ1-2; 9 nucleotides match TRBD1. This CDR3 spans 14 amino acids. The germline V gene has CDR1 MRHNA and CDR2 SNTAGT. The ends lost 6 bases at V and 3 bases at J; junction bases unmatched: 5.